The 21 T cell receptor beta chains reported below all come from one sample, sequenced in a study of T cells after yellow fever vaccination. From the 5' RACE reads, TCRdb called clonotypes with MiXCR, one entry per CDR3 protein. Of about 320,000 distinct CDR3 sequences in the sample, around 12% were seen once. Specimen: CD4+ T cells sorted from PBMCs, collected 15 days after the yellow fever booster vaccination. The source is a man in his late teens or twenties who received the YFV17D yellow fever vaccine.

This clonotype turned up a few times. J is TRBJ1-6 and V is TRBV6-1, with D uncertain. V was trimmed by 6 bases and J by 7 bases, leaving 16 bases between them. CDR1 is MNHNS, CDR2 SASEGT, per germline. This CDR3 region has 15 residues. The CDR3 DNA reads TGTGCCAGCAGCTCTACGTGGCAGATGAATTCACCCCTCCACTTT. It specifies CASSSTWQMNSPLHF.

The CDR3 nucleotides read TGTGCCAGCCGGAGTACAGGGCACGAGACCCAGTACTTC. Protein sequence: CASRSTGHETQYF. The chain has TRBV6-2 or TRBV6-3 and TRBJ2-5, with D possibly matching TRBD1 (6 bases). Germline CDR1 MNHEY, CDR2 SVGEGT. Trimming pared 8 bases from V and 5 bases from J, leaving 15 bases between. The CDR3 spans 13 residues.

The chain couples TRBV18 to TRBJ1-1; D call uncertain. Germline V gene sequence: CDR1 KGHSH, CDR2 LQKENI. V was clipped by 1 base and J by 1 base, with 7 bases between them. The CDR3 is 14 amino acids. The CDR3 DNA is TGTGCCAGCTCACCACTCTTTGAGAACACTGAAGCTTTCTTT. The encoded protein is CASSPLFENTEAFF.

This CDR3 is CASSSQSTGGFGANVLTF. Written as DNA, the CDR3 is TGTGCCAGCAGCTCCCAATCCACGGGGGGGTTTGGGGCCAACGTCCTGACTTTC. The rearrangement uses TRBV7-2 and TRBJ2-6; 8 bases line up with TRBD2. The germline CDR1 and CDR2 sequences are SGHTA and FQGNSA. V lost 4 bases and J lost 3; bases outside the gene matches: 11. This CDR3 contains 18 residues.

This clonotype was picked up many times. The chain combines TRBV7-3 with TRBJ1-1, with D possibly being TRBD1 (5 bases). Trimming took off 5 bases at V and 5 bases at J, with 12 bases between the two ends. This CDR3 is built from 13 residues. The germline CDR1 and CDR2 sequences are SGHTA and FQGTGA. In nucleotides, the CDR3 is TGTGCCAGCAGCCCGGCTCGGGGGACTGAAGCTTTCTTT. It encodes CASSPARGTEAFF.

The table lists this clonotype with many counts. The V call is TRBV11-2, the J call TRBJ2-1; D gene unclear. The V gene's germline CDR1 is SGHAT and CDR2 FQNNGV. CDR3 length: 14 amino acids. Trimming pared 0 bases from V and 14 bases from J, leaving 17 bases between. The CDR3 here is CASSLDPLSGREFF. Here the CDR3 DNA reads TGTGCCAGCAGCTTAGACCCCCTCAGTGGTCGTGAGTTCTTC.

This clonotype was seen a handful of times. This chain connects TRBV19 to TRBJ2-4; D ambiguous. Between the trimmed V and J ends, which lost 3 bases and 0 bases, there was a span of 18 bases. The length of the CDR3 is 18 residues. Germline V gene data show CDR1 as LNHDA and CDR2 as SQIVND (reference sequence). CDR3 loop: CASSIRPERKVAKNIQYF. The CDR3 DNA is TGTGCCAGTAGTATCAGACCAGAGAGGAAGGTAGCCAAAAACATTCAGTACTTC. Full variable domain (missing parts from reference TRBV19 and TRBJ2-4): DGGITQSPKYLFRKEGQNVTLSCEQNLNHDAMYWYRQDPGQGLRLIYYSQIVNDFQKGDIAEGYSVSREKKESFPLTVTSAQKNPTAFYLCASSIRPERKVAKNIQYFGAGTRLSVL.

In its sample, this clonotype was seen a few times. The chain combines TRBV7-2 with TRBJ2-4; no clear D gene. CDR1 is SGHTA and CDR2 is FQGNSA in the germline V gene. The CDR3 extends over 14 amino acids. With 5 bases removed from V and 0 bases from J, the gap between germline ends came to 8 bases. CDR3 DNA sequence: TGTGCCAGCAGCCCCTCTAGAGCCAAAAACATTCAGTACTTC. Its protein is CASSPSRAKNIQYF.

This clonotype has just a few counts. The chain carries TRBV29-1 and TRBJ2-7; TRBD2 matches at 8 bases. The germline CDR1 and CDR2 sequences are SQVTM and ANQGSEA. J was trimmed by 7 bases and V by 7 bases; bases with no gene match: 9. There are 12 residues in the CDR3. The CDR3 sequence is CSAGTRPREQYF. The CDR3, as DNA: TGCAGCGCCGGGACTAGGCCGAGGGAGCAGTACTTC.

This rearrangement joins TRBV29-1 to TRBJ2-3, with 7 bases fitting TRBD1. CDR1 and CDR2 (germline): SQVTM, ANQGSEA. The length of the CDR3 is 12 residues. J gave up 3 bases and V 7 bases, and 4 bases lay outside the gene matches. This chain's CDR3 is CSAIQGTDTQYF. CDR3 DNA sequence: TGCAGCGCCATACAGGGGACAGATACGCAGTATTTT.

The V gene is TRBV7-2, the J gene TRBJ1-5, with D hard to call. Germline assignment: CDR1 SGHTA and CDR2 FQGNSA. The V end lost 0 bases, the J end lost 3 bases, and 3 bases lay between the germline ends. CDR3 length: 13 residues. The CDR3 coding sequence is TGTGCCAGCAGCTTAGCAGTCAATCAGCCCCAGCATTTT. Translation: CASSLAVNQPQHF.

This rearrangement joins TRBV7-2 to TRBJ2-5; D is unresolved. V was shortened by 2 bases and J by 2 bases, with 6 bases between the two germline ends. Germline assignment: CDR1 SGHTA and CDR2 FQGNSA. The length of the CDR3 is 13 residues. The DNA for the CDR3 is TGTGCCAGCAGCTTACTTAAGCAAGAGACCCAGTACTTC. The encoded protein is CASSLLKQETQYF.

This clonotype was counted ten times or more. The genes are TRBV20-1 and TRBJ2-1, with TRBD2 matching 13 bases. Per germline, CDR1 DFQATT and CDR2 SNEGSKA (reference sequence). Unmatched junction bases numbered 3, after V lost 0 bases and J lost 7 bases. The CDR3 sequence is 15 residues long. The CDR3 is CSARELAGGHNEQFF. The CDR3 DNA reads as TGCAGTGCTAGAGAACTAGCGGGGGGGCATAATGAGCAGTTCTTC.

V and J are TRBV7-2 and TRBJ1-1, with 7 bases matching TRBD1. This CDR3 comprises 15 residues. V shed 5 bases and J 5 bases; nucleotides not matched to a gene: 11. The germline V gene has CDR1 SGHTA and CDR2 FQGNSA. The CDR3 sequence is CASSPRLTGWTEAFF. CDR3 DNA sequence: TGTGCCAGCAGCCCCCGGTTGACAGGGTGGACTGAAGCTTTCTTT.

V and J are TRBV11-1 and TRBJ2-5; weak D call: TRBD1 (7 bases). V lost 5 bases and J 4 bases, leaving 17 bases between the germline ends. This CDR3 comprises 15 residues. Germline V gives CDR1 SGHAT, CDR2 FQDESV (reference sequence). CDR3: CASSPQGGSPETQYF. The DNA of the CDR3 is TGTGCCAGCAGCCCCCAGGGGGGAAGTCCAGAGACCCAGTACTTC.

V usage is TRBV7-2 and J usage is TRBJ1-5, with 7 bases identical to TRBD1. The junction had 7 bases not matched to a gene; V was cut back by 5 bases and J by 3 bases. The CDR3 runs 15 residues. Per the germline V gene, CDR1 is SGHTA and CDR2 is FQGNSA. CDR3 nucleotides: TGTGCCAGCAGCAACTACGGGACAGTCAATCAGCCCCAGCATTTT. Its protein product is CASSNYGTVNQPQHF.

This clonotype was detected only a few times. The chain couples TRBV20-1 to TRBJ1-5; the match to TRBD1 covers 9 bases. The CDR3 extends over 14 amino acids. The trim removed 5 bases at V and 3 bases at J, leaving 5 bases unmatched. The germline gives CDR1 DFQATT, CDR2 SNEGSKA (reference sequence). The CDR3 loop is CSALRDRDNQPQHF. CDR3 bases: TGCAGTGCTCTCCGGGACAGGGACAATCAGCCCCAGCATTTT.

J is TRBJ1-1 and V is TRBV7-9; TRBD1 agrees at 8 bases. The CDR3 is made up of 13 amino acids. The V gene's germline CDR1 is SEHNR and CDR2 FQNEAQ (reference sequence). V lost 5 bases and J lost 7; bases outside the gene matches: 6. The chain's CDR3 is CASSAGGLGEAFF. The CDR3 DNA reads TGTGCCAGCAGCGCAGGGGGCTTGGGTGAAGCTTTCTTT.

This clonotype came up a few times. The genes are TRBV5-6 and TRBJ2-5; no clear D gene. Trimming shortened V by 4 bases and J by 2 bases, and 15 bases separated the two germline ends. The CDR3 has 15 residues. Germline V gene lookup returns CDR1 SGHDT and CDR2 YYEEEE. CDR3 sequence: CASSTKTVYQETQYF. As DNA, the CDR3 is TGTGCCAGCAGCACAAAAACGGTATATCAAGAGACCCAGTACTTC. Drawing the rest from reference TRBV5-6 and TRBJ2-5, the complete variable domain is DAGVTQSPTHLIKTRGQQVTLRCSPKSGHDTVSWYQQALGQGPQFIFQYYEEEERQRGNFPDRFSGHQFPNYSSELNVNALLLGDSALYLCASSTKTVYQETQYFGPGTRLLVL.

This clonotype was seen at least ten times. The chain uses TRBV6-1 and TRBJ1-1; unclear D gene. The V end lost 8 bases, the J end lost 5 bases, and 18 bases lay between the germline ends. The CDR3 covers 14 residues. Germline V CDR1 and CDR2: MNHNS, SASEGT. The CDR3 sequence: CASFWGLGGTEAFF. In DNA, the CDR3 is TGTGCCAGCTTTTGGGGTTTAGGCGGAACTGAAGCTTTCTTT.

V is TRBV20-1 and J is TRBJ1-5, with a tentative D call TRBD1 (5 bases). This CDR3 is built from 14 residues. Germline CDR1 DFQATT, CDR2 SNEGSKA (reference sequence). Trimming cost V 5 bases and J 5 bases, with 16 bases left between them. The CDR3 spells CSARRDSGYQPQHF. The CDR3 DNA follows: TGCAGTGCTCGCAGGGATTCTGGATATCAGCCCCAGCATTTT.